The rows below give T cell receptor beta chains drawn from one sample of a study of blood T cells in healthy people across ages. TCRdb re-called the 5' RACE reads through MiXCR, storing one row per CDR3 protein. The data contain approximately 1.5 million distinct CDR3 sequences, 35% to 45% of them seen just once; the ten biggest clones take up just over 4%. Source material: blood. The receptors come from a woman aged 18-29 years in good health. Each CDR3 is given with its conserved first and last residue. Each record gives: D gene, V gene, clone size, CDR3 length, J gene, CDR3 DNA, CDR3 protein. A D gene is named only where the DNA matches it firmly. Clone sizes are given selectively: once, few, many, or a class where the clone is expanded.

D gene: .; V gene: TRBV15; clone size: .; CDR3 length: 16; J gene: TRBJ2-1; CDR3 DNA: TGTGCCACCAGCAGAGATTGGGGGGGCTTTTACAATGAGCAGTTCTTC; CDR3 protein: CATSRDWGGFYNEQFF
D gene: .; V gene: TRBV9; clone size: .; CDR3 length: 15; J gene: TRBJ2-5; CDR3 DNA: TGTGCCAGCAGCGTAGCTACTAGAGGGCCAGAGACCCAGTACTTC; CDR3 protein: CASSVATRGPETQYF
D gene: .; V gene: TRBV4-1; clone size: .; CDR3 length: 14; J gene: TRBJ2-1; CDR3 DNA: TGCGCCAGCAGCCAAGATATAGGGGTCGGTGAGCAGTTCTTC; CDR3 protein: CASSQDIGVGEQFF
D gene: TRBD2; V gene: TRBV5-1; clone size: few; CDR3 length: 15; J gene: TRBJ2-7; CDR3 DNA: TGCGCCAGCAGATTAGGCGGGACTAGCGAAGGCGAGCAGTACTTC; CDR3 protein: CASRLGGTSEGEQYF
D gene: .; V gene: TRBV20-1; clone size: .; CDR3 length: 14; J gene: TRBJ1-6; CDR3 DNA: TGCAGTGCTAGCCTGGTAGTTGGGAATTCACCCCTCCACTTT; CDR3 protein: CSASLVVGNSPLHF
D gene: .; V gene: TRBV24-1; clone size: few; CDR3 length: 13; J gene: TRBJ2-3; CDR3 DNA: TGTGCCACCAGTGCCAGGGACACAGATACGCAGTATTTT; CDR3 protein: CATSARDTDTQYF
D gene: .; V gene: TRBV25-1; clone size: .; CDR3 length: 16; J gene: TRBJ2-5; CDR3 DNA: TGTGCCAGCAGTGAATTGAACAGTCCAAGCCAAGAGACCCAGTACTTC; CDR3 protein: CASSELNSPSQETQYF
D gene: TRBD1; V gene: TRBV29-1; clone size: .; CDR3 length: 11; J gene: TRBJ1-1; CDR3 DNA: TGCAGCGTCCATGAACAGGGGGGAGCTTTCTTT; CDR3 protein: CSVHEQGGAFF
D gene: TRBD1; V gene: TRBV5-5; clone size: .; CDR3 length: 16; J gene: TRBJ2-2; CDR3 DNA: TGTGCCAGCAGCTTGTTCGGACAGGGCGCTGGCGGGGAGCTGTTTTTT; CDR3 protein: CASSLFGQGAGGELFF
D gene: .; V gene: TRBV29-1; clone size: few; CDR3 length: 15; J gene: TRBJ2-7; CDR3 DNA: TGCAGTGGTCTCCTAGGACAGTTTCCTTCCTACGAGCAGTACTTC; CDR3 protein: CSGLLGQFPSYEQYF
D gene: .; V gene: TRBV9; clone size: .; CDR3 length: 14; J gene: TRBJ2-5; CDR3 DNA: TGTGCCAGCAGCCGGAGACTACTAACCGATGAGCAGTACTTC; CDR3 protein: CASSRRLLTDEQYF
D gene: .; V gene: TRBV7-2; clone size: few; CDR3 length: 14; J gene: TRBJ1-5; CDR3 DNA: TGTGCCAGCCAAGAGGGCGCTTCCAATCAGCCCCAGCATTTT; CDR3 protein: CASQEGASNQPQHF
D gene: .; V gene: TRBV29-1; clone size: .; CDR3 length: 13; J gene: TRBJ2-3; CDR3 DNA: TGCAGCGTTGAAAGCCGATTCACAGATACGCAGTATTTT; CDR3 protein: CSVESRFTDTQYF
D gene: TRBD1; V gene: TRBV6-2/TRBV6-3; clone size: .; CDR3 length: 15; J gene: TRBJ2-3; CDR3 DNA: TGTGCCAGCAGTTACGACAGGGGGGTGGACCAGCCCCAGTATTTT; CDR3 protein: CASSYDRGVDQPQYF
D gene: .; V gene: TRBV3-1; clone size: .; CDR3 length: 12; J gene: TRBJ2-1; CDR3 DNA: TGTGCCAGCAGCCAAGGCCGGACCTTTCAGTTCTTC; CDR3 protein: CASSQGRTFQFF
D gene: TRBD2; V gene: TRBV6-2/TRBV6-3; clone size: .; CDR3 length: 15; J gene: TRBJ2-1; CDR3 DNA: TGTGCCAGCAGTTACCGGGAGGGCCTAATAAATGAGCAGTTCTTC; CDR3 protein: CASSYREGLINEQFF
D gene: .; V gene: TRBV6-2/TRBV6-3; clone size: once; CDR3 length: 11; J gene: TRBJ1-1; CDR3 DNA: TGTGCCAGCAGTAAGCCCAGCCGAGCTTTCTTT; CDR3 protein: CASSKPSRAFF
D gene: .; V gene: TRBV4-2; clone size: .; CDR3 length: 14; J gene: TRBJ1-2; CDR3 DNA: TGTGCCAGCAGCCAAGATGAAACGGTCTATGGCTACACCTTC; CDR3 protein: CASSQDETVYGYTF
D gene: .; V gene: TRBV7-8; clone size: .; CDR3 length: 14; J gene: TRBJ1-1; CDR3 DNA: TGTGCCAGCAGCTCCAGGGTCTTGAACACTGAAGCTTTCTTT; CDR3 protein: CASSSRVLNTEAFF
D gene: .; V gene: TRBV5-1; clone size: .; CDR3 length: 15; J gene: TRBJ2-7; CDR3 DNA: TGCGCCAGCCGGCTCCTGGCAGCGGCCGAATACGAGCAGTACTTC; CDR3 protein: CASRLLAAAEYEQYF
D gene: TRBD2; V gene: TRBV10-3; clone size: .; CDR3 length: 14; J gene: TRBJ2-7; CDR3 DNA: TGTGCCATCAGTGTACTAGCGGGAGTCCGCGAGCAGTACTTC; CDR3 protein: CAISVLAGVREQYF
D gene: .; V gene: TRBV12-3/TRBV12-4; clone size: few; CDR3 length: 16; J gene: TRBJ2-3; CDR3 DNA: TGTGCCAGCAGACCCAAAGCCCAACTCAGCACAGATACGCAGTATTTT; CDR3 protein: CASRPKAQLSTDTQYF
D gene: .; V gene: TRBV7-2; clone size: .; CDR3 length: 17; J gene: TRBJ2-3; CDR3 DNA: TGTGCCAGCAGCTTAGGTGGGGGGGGCGGGGGAAGTAATACGCAGTATTTT; CDR3 protein: CASSLGGGGGGSNTQYF
D gene: .; V gene: TRBV12-3/TRBV12-4; clone size: few; CDR3 length: 16; J gene: TRBJ1-2; CDR3 DNA: TGTGCCAGCAGAAGGGGGGGCGCCGCCGGAAACTATGGCTACACCTTC; CDR3 protein: CASRRGGAAGNYGYTF
D gene: TRBD1; V gene: TRBV12-3/TRBV12-4; clone size: few; CDR3 length: 16; J gene: TRBJ1-2; CDR3 DNA: TGTGCCAGCAGTTCTTTACCGGGACAGGGAAAAGGTGGCTACACCTTC; CDR3 protein: CASSSLPGQGKGGYTF
D gene: TRBD1; V gene: TRBV10-3; clone size: .; CDR3 length: 12; J gene: TRBJ2-7; CDR3 DNA: TGTGCCATCGCAGGGGGCTCGACCGAGCAGTACTTC; CDR3 protein: CAIAGGSTEQYF
D gene: .; V gene: TRBV7-6; clone size: .; CDR3 length: 16; J gene: TRBJ2-3; CDR3 DNA: TGTGCCAGCAGCTCGCGTGCGGGGGCCAGCACAGATACGCAGTATTTT; CDR3 protein: CASSSRAGASTDTQYF
D gene: TRBD1; V gene: TRBV6-2/TRBV6-3; clone size: few; CDR3 length: 14; J gene: TRBJ1-1; CDR3 DNA: TGTGCCAGCAGTCCACACCGGGACAGGGTTGGGGCTTTCTTT; CDR3 protein: CASSPHRDRVGAFF
D gene: .; V gene: TRBV12-3/TRBV12-4; clone size: few; CDR3 length: 12; J gene: TRBJ1-2; CDR3 DNA: TGTGCCAGCAGTGTACAGGGAGCTGGCTACACCTTC; CDR3 protein: CASSVQGAGYTF
D gene: .; V gene: TRBV20-1; clone size: .; CDR3 length: 18; J gene: TRBJ2-3; CDR3 DNA: TGCAGTGCCATTCTAGGGATCGGGACGTCGCGACCCATAGATACGCAGTATTTT; CDR3 protein: CSAILGIGTSRPIDTQYF
D gene: .; V gene: TRBV12-3/TRBV12-4; clone size: once; CDR3 length: 16; J gene: TRBJ2-2; CDR3 DNA: TGTGCCAGCAGCCCCCCCTTGGGGCAGAACACCGGGGAGCTGTTTTTT; CDR3 protein: CASSPPLGQNTGELFF
D gene: TRBD1; V gene: TRBV5-4; clone size: .; CDR3 length: 18; J gene: TRBJ2-1; CDR3 DNA: TGTGCCAGCAGCAACCCGGGACAGCAAAGAATCTACTACAATGAGCAGTTCTTC; CDR3 protein: CASSNPGQQRIYYNEQFF
D gene: .; V gene: TRBV29-1; clone size: .; CDR3 length: 13; J gene: TRBJ1-2; CDR3 DNA: TGCAGCGTTCAGCCCCTCACTAACTATGGCTACACCTTC; CDR3 protein: CSVQPLTNYGYTF
D gene: .; V gene: TRBV21-1; clone size: few; CDR3 length: 14; J gene: TRBJ2-7; CDR3 DNA: TGTGCCAGCAGCCGAGTGAACATGTCCTACGAGCAGTACTTC; CDR3 protein: CASSRVNMSYEQYF
D gene: TRBD1; V gene: TRBV12-3/TRBV12-4; clone size: few; CDR3 length: 14; J gene: TRBJ1-2; CDR3 DNA: TGTGCCAGCAGTTTAAAGGGGGCCAACTATGGCTACACCTTC; CDR3 protein: CASSLKGANYGYTF
D gene: .; V gene: TRBV7-8; clone size: few; CDR3 length: 15; J gene: TRBJ2-1; CDR3 DNA: TGTGCCAGCAGCTTATCGCTCTGGGCCAACAATGAGCAGTTCTTC; CDR3 protein: CASSLSLWANNEQFF
D gene: .; V gene: TRBV19; clone size: .; CDR3 length: 15; J gene: TRBJ2-7; CDR3 DNA: TGTGCCAGTAGTATTGGACGGTTCTCTGTCTACGAGCAGTACTTC; CDR3 protein: CASSIGRFSVYEQYF
D gene: TRBD2; V gene: TRBV6-6; clone size: .; CDR3 length: 16; J gene: TRBJ2-3; CDR3 DNA: TGTGCCAGCAGCGGACTAGCGTATACTAGCACAGATACGCAGTATTTT; CDR3 protein: CASSGLAYTSTDTQYF
D gene: TRBD2; V gene: TRBV20-1; clone size: .; CDR3 length: 16; J gene: TRBJ2-7; CDR3 DNA: TGCAGTGCTAGGGGACTAGCGGGAGGTCCCTCCTACGAGCAGTACTTC; CDR3 protein: CSARGLAGGPSYEQYF
D gene: .; V gene: TRBV4-1; clone size: .; CDR3 length: 14; J gene: TRBJ1-5; CDR3 DNA: TGCGCCAGCAGCCCCCAGGACCGAGAGCAGCCCCAGCATTTT; CDR3 protein: CASSPQDREQPQHF
D gene: .; V gene: TRBV9; clone size: few; CDR3 length: 18; J gene: TRBJ2-3; CDR3 DNA: TGTGCCAGCAGCACTAGTTGGGGTGCTCCGGGGAGCACAGATACGCAGTATTTT; CDR3 protein: CASSTSWGAPGSTDTQYF
D gene: TRBD1; V gene: TRBV6-2/TRBV6-3; clone size: .; CDR3 length: 15; J gene: TRBJ2-7; CDR3 DNA: TGTGCCAGCAGCCAGACGACAGGGACCCCCTACGAGCAGTACTTC; CDR3 protein: CASSQTTGTPYEQYF
D gene: .; V gene: TRBV3-1; clone size: once; CDR3 length: 18; J gene: TRBJ2-3; CDR3 DNA: TGTGCCAGCAGCTACCTCATACTACGGAGTACGGACACAGATACGCAGTATTTT; CDR3 protein: CASSYLILRSTDTDTQYF
D gene: .; V gene: TRBV15; clone size: few; CDR3 length: 13; J gene: TRBJ1-1; CDR3 DNA: TGTGCCACCAGCAGAGATTGGAACACTGAAGCTTTCTTT; CDR3 protein: CATSRDWNTEAFF
D gene: TRBD1; V gene: TRBV6-5; clone size: .; CDR3 length: 15; J gene: TRBJ2-1; CDR3 DNA: TGTGCCAGCAGCCACGACAGGGGACCTAATAATGAGCAGTTCTTC; CDR3 protein: CASSHDRGPNNEQFF
D gene: .; V gene: TRBV6-2/TRBV6-3; clone size: .; CDR3 length: 13; J gene: TRBJ2-5; CDR3 DNA: TGTGCCAGCAGCTGTTTTGTCCAAGAGACCCAGTACTTC; CDR3 protein: CASSCFVQETQYF
D gene: .; V gene: TRBV27; clone size: .; CDR3 length: 16; J gene: TRBJ1-6; CDR3 DNA: TGTGCCAGCAGTTTAACCGGGGGAGGGGATAATTCACCCCTCCACTTT; CDR3 protein: CASSLTGGGDNSPLHF
D gene: TRBD1; V gene: TRBV6-5; clone size: .; CDR3 length: 15; J gene: TRBJ2-7; CDR3 DNA: TGTGCCAGCAGTTATCATGCGGGACAGGGATACGAGCAGTACTTC; CDR3 protein: CASSYHAGQGYEQYF
D gene: TRBD2; V gene: TRBV7-8; clone size: .; CDR3 length: 17; J gene: TRBJ2-1; CDR3 DNA: TGTGCCAGCAGCTTAGGGAGGCTAGCGGGGGGGCTCAATGAGCAGTTCTTC; CDR3 protein: CASSLGRLAGGLNEQFF
D gene: .; V gene: TRBV10-3; clone size: few; CDR3 length: 11; J gene: TRBJ2-3; CDR3 DNA: TGTGCCATCGGCGGGACGACTACGCAGTATTTT; CDR3 protein: CAIGGTTTQYF
D gene: .; V gene: TRBV20-1; clone size: .; CDR3 length: 15; J gene: TRBJ2-5; CDR3 DNA: TGCAGTGCTATGAGGGACGCCATACTTGCCTATGAGCAGTACTTC; CDR3 protein: CSAMRDAILAYEQYF
D gene: .; V gene: TRBV4-2; clone size: once; CDR3 length: 14; J gene: TRBJ2-7; CDR3 DNA: TGTGCCAGCAGCCAAGAACTCATTTCCTACGAGCAGTACTTC; CDR3 protein: CASSQELISYEQYF
D gene: TRBD1; V gene: TRBV29-1; clone size: many; CDR3 length: 13; J gene: TRBJ2-7; CDR3 DNA: TGCAGCGTTGAACAGGACAGGGTGAGCGAGCAGTACTTC; CDR3 protein: CSVEQDRVSEQYF
D gene: .; V gene: TRBV7-8; clone size: .; CDR3 length: 15; J gene: TRBJ2-5; CDR3 DNA: TGTGCCAGCAGCGCAGCCAGGACCGTCTACAATGAGCAGTACTTC; CDR3 protein: CASSAARTVYNEQYF
D gene: TRBD1; V gene: TRBV15; clone size: .; CDR3 length: 14; J gene: TRBJ1-1; CDR3 DNA: TGTGCCACCAGCACCCGGACAGGGAGGACTGAAGCTTTCTTT; CDR3 protein: CATSTRTGRTEAFF
D gene: TRBD1; V gene: TRBV6-2/TRBV6-3; clone size: .; CDR3 length: 13; J gene: TRBJ2-1; CDR3 DNA: TGTGCCAGCAAAAGACAGGGGGCGGACGAGCAGTTCTTC; CDR3 protein: CASKRQGADEQFF
D gene: .; V gene: TRBV6-2/TRBV6-3; clone size: few; CDR3 length: 15; J gene: TRBJ2-3; CDR3 DNA: TGTGCCAGCAGCCACCAGAGGGGGAGCACAGATACGCAGTATTTT; CDR3 protein: CASSHQRGSTDTQYF
D gene: .; V gene: TRBV12-3/TRBV12-4; clone size: .; CDR3 length: 16; J gene: TRBJ1-4; CDR3 DNA: TGTGCCAGCAGTTTAGCCCGGACAGCATCTAATGAAAAACTGTTTTTT; CDR3 protein: CASSLARTASNEKLFF
D gene: .; V gene: TRBV6-6; clone size: .; CDR3 length: 15; J gene: TRBJ2-5; CDR3 DNA: TGTGCCAGCAGTTTTAAAGGAGGTGGCTACAATGAGCAGTACTTC; CDR3 protein: CASSFKGGGYNEQYF